These 30 T cell receptor beta chains were all obtained from the same sample, sequenced in a study of CD8+ T cells in alopecia areata. Extracted RNA was reverse transcribed into cDNA, the sequencing template. Assay used: immunoSEQ multiplex PCR; TCRdb lists only in-frame clones, some missing. The sample has 61,000 or so clones; around 96% are singletons. The starting material was CD8+ T cells sorted from blood, obtained at week 0. Receptors originate from a human donor with alopecia areata.

The chain carries TRBV28 and TRBJ1-2; TRBD1 matches at 12 bases. Losses at the gene ends were 5 bases for V and 6 bases for J; bases not matched to a gene: 4. The CDR3 loop spans 14 amino acids. Per germline, CDR1 MDHEN and CDR2 SYDVKM. CDR3 loop: CASSVGQGAHGYTF. The CDR3, as DNA: TGTGCCAGCAGTGTGGGACAGGGGGCTCATGGCTACACCTTC.

The chain is built from TRBV28 and TRBJ1-2; TRBD1 matches at 12 bases. CDR1 is MDHEN, CDR2 SYDVKM, per germline. With 9 bases clipped from V and 6 bases from J, the junction kept 8 bases outside the gene matches. This CDR3 is 14 amino acids long. CDR3 bases: TGTGCCAGTCGGGACAGGGGGCGTTATAATGGCTACACCTTC. Amino acids: CASRDRGRYNGYTF.

The chain couples TRBV5-1 to TRBJ2-1; 7 positions agree with TRBD2. V lost 4 bases and J lost 12; bases outside the gene matches: 19. Germline V gives CDR1 SGHRS, CDR2 YFSETQ. This CDR3 has 16 residues. The CDR3 is CASSGQPGTTDLGQFF. The CDR3 region has the DNA TGCGCCAGCAGCGGTCAACCCGGGACTACCGATCTTGGGCAGTTCTTC.

The gene calls are TRBV4-2 and TRBJ2-3; 10 bases match TRBD2. This CDR3 has 16 residues. Trimming removed 0 bases from V and 10 bases from J; junction bases left unmatched: 10. The germline gives CDR1 LGHNA, CDR2 YNFKEQ. The CDR3 here is CASSQEGSGGAYPQYF. As DNA, the CDR3 is TGTGCCAGCAGCCAAGAAGGCAGCGGGGGGGCCTATCCGCAGTATTTT.

The count of this clone is one. The chain recombines TRBV10-3 with TRBJ2-3, with TRBD2 matching 9 bases. The CDR3 consists of 17 residues. V trimming: 4 bases; J trimming: 0 bases; junction bases outside the gene matches: 8. The germline V gene encodes CDR1 ENHRY and CDR2 SYGVKD. This CDR3 is CAISGTSATSSTDTQYF. The CDR3 nucleotides are TGTGCCATCAGTGGGACTAGCGCAACCTCTAGCACAGATACGCAGTATTTT.

The rearrangement links TRBV11-2 to TRBJ2-1; D call uncertain. The ends were cut back, 5 bases at V and 9 bases at J, with 14 bases in the middle. The V gene's germline CDR1 is SGHAT and CDR2 FQNNGV. This CDR3 contains 13 residues. CDR3 sequence reads: CASSLPESFEQFF. The CDR3 DNA reads as TGTGCCAGCAGCCTACCTGAATCTTTTGAGCAGTTCTTC. The full variable domain, its missing parts supplied by reference TRBV11-2 and TRBJ2-1, is EAGVAQSPRYKIIEKRQSVAFWCNPISGHATLYWYQQILGQGPKLLIQFQNNGVVDDSQLPKDRFSAERLKGVDSTLKIQPAKLEDSAVYLCASSLPESFEQFFGPGTRLTVL.

This chain joins TRBV7-9 and TRBJ1-2, with D unclear. Germline loops: CDR1 SEHNR, CDR2 FQNEAQ (reference sequence). This CDR3 is 12 amino acids long. V dropped 5 bases and J dropped 7 bases, with 11 bases sitting between them. CDR3: CASSNSQSGYTF. As DNA, the CDR3 is TGTGCCAGCAGCAACTCACAGAGTGGCTACACCTTC.

The gene calls are TRBV4-1 and TRBJ2-3; 8 bases are shared with TRBD2. With V trimmed by 1 base and J by 6 bases, 3 bases remained unmatched. CDR1 is MGHRA, CDR2 YSYEKL, per germline. This CDR3 region has 14 residues. In nucleotides, the CDR3 is TGCGCCAGCAGCCAAGGGATAGCGGGGGATACGCAGTATTTT. This encodes CASSQGIAGDTQYF.

This clone was observed a single time. The rearrangement links TRBV7-9 to TRBJ1-4; 8 bases map to TRBD1. Germline-derived CDR1 and CDR2 are SEHNR and FQNEAQ (reference sequence). CDR3 length: 15 residues. The V segment lost 5 bases and the J segment 8 bases; nucleotides outside the gene matches: 10. This CDR3 reads CASSHPGQGSEKLFF. The CDR3, as DNA: TGTGCCAGCAGCCATCCCGGACAGGGAAGCGAAAAACTGTTTTTT.

V usage is TRBV7-9 and J usage is TRBJ2-1, with 9 nucleotides matching TRBD2. The CDR3 consists of 15 residues. V shed 1 base and J 7 bases; nucleotides not matched to a gene: 5. CDR1 and CDR2 from the germline V gene are SEHNR and FQNEAQ (reference sequence). CDR3 loop: CASSLEDSGGNEQFF. The CDR3 nucleotides read TGTGCCAGCAGCTTAGAAGATAGCGGGGGTAATGAGCAGTTCTTC.

The CDR3 DNA reads as TGTGCCAGCAGTTACGGCTACGAGCAGTACTTC. Protein: CASSYGYEQYF. The gene calls are TRBV2 and TRBJ2-7; D not certain. The germline V gene has CDR1 SNHLY and CDR2 FYNNEI. The CDR3 is 11 residues long. V shed 5 bases and J shed 3 bases, with 5 bases lying between them.

The rearrangement uses TRBV27 and TRBJ2-1; the match to TRBD2 covers 10 bases. V was clipped by 6 bases and J by 4 bases; unmatched bases: 6. This CDR3 has 15 residues. Germline loops: CDR1 MNHEY, CDR2 SMNVEV (reference sequence). CDR3 in DNA: TGTGCCAGCAGCCCGGGACTAGCGACATACAATGAGCAGTTCTTC. It specifies CASSPGLATYNEQFF.

The CDR3 sequence is CASSYLGQAANYGYTF. The DNA of the CDR3 is TGTGCCAGCAGTTACTTGGGGCAGGCAGCTAACTATGGCTACACCTTC. The rearrangement links TRBV6-5 to TRBJ1-2; maybe TRBD1 (5 bases). V gave up 1 base and J gave up 0 bases, with 12 bases separating them. This CDR3 comprises 16 residues. The V gene's germline CDR1 is MNHEY and CDR2 SVGAGI.

The gene calls are TRBV7-9 and TRBJ2-1; D ambiguous. Germline V gene lookup returns CDR1 SEHNR and CDR2 FQNEAQ (reference sequence). V was cut by 1 base and J by 8 bases, with 12 bases left in between. CDR3 length equals 14 residues. CDR3 nucleotides: TGTGCCAGCAGCTTAGACCTAGGGCCAGATGAGCAGTTCTTC. Translated: CASSLDLGPDEQFF.

This clone was seen a single time. The rearrangement links TRBV13 to TRBJ1-5, with D unclear. The germline V and J ends were trimmed by 0 bases and 2 bases, with 8 bases remaining between them. The CDR3 totals 15 residues. Germline lookup yields CDR1 PRHDT and CDR2 FYEKMQ (reference sequence). DNA for the CDR3: TGTGCCAGCAGCTTAGGAACGAGGGGCAATCAGCCCCAGCATTTT. Protein sequence: CASSLGTRGNQPQHF.

The chain recombines TRBV4-3 with TRBJ1-4, with D unclear. The V end was cut by 1 base, the J end by 5 bases, with 5 bases between. The CDR3 spans 13 residues. The germline V gene has CDR1 LGHNA and CDR2 YSLEER. DNA for the CDR3: TGCGCCAGCAGCCAAGTCCCGAATGAAAAACTGTTTTTT. This sequence encodes CASSQVPNEKLFF.

The chain recombines TRBV2 with TRBJ2-5, with D unresolved. The V end was cut by 5 bases, the J end by 4 bases, with 5 bases between. This CDR3 is built from 11 residues. Germline V CDR1 and CDR2: SNHLY, FYNNEI. CDR3 loop: CASSSAETQYF. The CDR3 coding sequence is TGTGCCAGCAGTAGTGCAGAGACCCAGTACTTC.

The V call is TRBV6-5, the J call TRBJ2-4, with a tentative D call TRBD2 (6 bases). The CDR3 loop spans 15 amino acids. Trimming cost V 6 bases and J 3 bases, with 15 bases left between them. Per germline, CDR1 MNHEY and CDR2 SVGAGI. The CDR3 sequence is CASSPGGYSKNIQYF. The CDR3 nucleotides read TGTGCCAGCAGCCCTGGGGGGTACAGCAAAAACATTCAGTACTTC.

This sequence joins TRBV27 and TRBJ2-2; perhaps D is TRBD1 or TRBD2 (7 bases each). Looked up from germline, CDR1 is MNHEY and CDR2 is SMNVEV (reference sequence). V was pared by 6 bases and J by 3 bases, with 20 bases between. This CDR3 has 17 amino acids. The CDR3 DNA follows: TGTGCCAGCAGCCTAGCATCGACAGGGAGGGACACCGGGGAGCTGTTTTTT. Protein sequence: CASSLASTGRDTGELFF.

Only one count was recorded for this clone. This chain links TRBV27 with TRBJ2-2; D is undetermined. The germline V gene encodes CDR1 MNHEY and CDR2 SMNVEV (reference sequence). Trimming cost V 0 bases and J 7 bases, with 9 bases left between them. The CDR3 has 14 amino acids. Written as DNA, the CDR3 is TGTGCCAGCAGTTTATCGAATTTGATCGGGGAGCTGTTTTTT. It codes for CASSLSNLIGELFF.

The gene calls are TRBV6-5 and TRBJ2-3; 10 nucleotides line up with TRBD1. The ends lost 4 bases at V and 4 bases at J; junction bases unmatched: 2. CDR1 MNHEY and CDR2 SVGAGI come from the germline V gene. The CDR3 runs 14 residues. The CDR3 sequence is CASSSGTGADTQYF. CDR3 bases: TGTGCCAGCAGTTCCGGGACAGGGGCAGATACGCAGTATTTT.

The chain combines TRBV7-2 with TRBJ1-6, with D tentatively TRBD1 (5 bases). The CDR3 sequence is 17 residues long. V was trimmed by 5 bases and J by 7 bases, leaving 21 bases between them. Germline CDR1 and CDR2: SGHTA and FQGNSA. The CDR3 DNA reads as TGTGCCAGCAGCCAAGACCCCGGGACTGAGACCAATTCACCCCTCCACTTT. Its protein is CASSQDPGTETNSPLHF.

V usage is TRBV5-5 and J usage is TRBJ2-7; D is perhaps TRBD2 (5 bases). The CDR3 is made up of 12 amino acids. Per germline, CDR1 SGHKS and CDR2 YYEKEE (reference sequence). Trimming stripped 3 bases from V and 7 bases from J, with 11 bases between. The CDR3 reads CASSSDSLEQYF. The CDR3 coding sequence is TGTGCCAGCAGCTCGGACTCCCTGGAGCAGTACTTC.

A few counts support this clone. The chain joins TRBV4-3 to TRBJ2-5; 8 nucleotides align to TRBD2. The J segment lost 0 bases and the V segment lost 3 bases, leaving 6 bases of the junction unmatched. This CDR3 contains 16 residues. Germline V CDR1 and CDR2: LGHNA, YSLEER. Written as DNA, the CDR3 is TGCGCCAGCAGCCAGGGACTAGGAGGGTACCAAGAGACCCAGTACTTC. This codes for CASSQGLGGYQETQYF.

The chain employs TRBV7-9 and TRBJ1-6; 9 bases agree with TRBD1. Germline CDR1 SEHNR, CDR2 FQNEAQ (reference sequence). The length of the CDR3 is 18 residues. Trimming cost V 3 bases and J 4 bases; bases outside gene matches: 10. CDR3 residues: CASSFFVLGTGYNSPLHF. In nucleotides, the CDR3 is TGTGCCAGCAGCTTTTTCGTCTTAGGGACAGGGTATAATTCACCCCTCCACTTT.

The chain couples TRBV15 to TRBJ1-6; D remains ambiguous. The V end was cut by 5 bases, the J end by 0 bases, with 14 bases between. The CDR3 sequence is 17 residues long. Germline-derived CDR1 and CDR2 are LNHNV and YYDKDF (reference sequence). The chain's CDR3 is CATSRPDPSSYNSPLHF. CDR3 coding DNA: TGTGCCACCAGCCGTCCTGACCCGAGCTCCTATAATTCACCCCTCCACTTT.

In regard to this clone: Other nucleotide sequences from this sample produce the same CDR3. The chain combines TRBV7-9 with TRBJ1-1, with 8 bases lining up with TRBD1. The V gene end was trimmed by 3 bases and the J gene end by 5 bases; junction bases not matched to a gene: 5. Germline loops: CDR1 SEHNR, CDR2 FQNEAQ (reference sequence). CDR3 length: 14 amino acids. The CDR3 spells CASSFETGGTEAFF. The CDR3 DNA reads TGTGCCAGCAGCTTTGAAACAGGGGGGACTGAAGCTTTCTTT.

The chain employs TRBV11-2 and TRBJ2-5; the D is unclear. CDR3 length equals 13 residues. Germline CDR1 and CDR2: SGHAT and FQNNGV. V was cut by 4 bases and J by 5 bases, with 11 bases left in between. The CDR3 loop is CASSYLAGETQYF. CDR3 nucleotides: TGTGCCAGCAGCTACTTAGCCGGGGAGACCCAGTACTTC. Complete variable domain (other parts from reference TRBV11-2 and TRBJ2-5): EAGVAQSPRYKIIEKRQSVAFWCNPISGHATLYWYQQILGQGPKLLIQFQNNGVVDDSQLPKDRFSAERLKGVDSTLKIQPAKLEDSAVYLCASSYLAGETQYFGPGTRLLVL.

The chain links TRBV6-5 to TRBJ2-7; TRBD1 matches 8 bases. Unmatched junction bases numbered 12, after V lost 5 bases and J lost 6 bases. CDR1 MNHEY and CDR2 SVGAGI come from the germline V gene. This CDR3 contains 15 residues. CDR3 in amino acids: CASSRTWTGTAEQYF. CDR3 nucleotides: TGTGCCAGCAGTCGTACTTGGACAGGGACGGCCGAGCAGTACTTC.

The rearrangement uses TRBV29-1 and TRBJ2-1; possible D gene TRBD2, 5 bases. CDR3 length: 12 residues. Germline assignment: CDR1 SQVTM and CDR2 ANQGSEA. Trimming shortened V by 4 bases and J by 9 bases, and 13 bases separated the two germline ends. CDR3 amino acids: CSVVARAAEQFF. CDR3 bases: TGCAGCGTTGTCGCTAGAGCGGCTGAGCAGTTCTTC.